These 24 T cell receptor beta chains originate from one sample sequenced in a study of T cell clonotyping in hematopoietic cell transplantation (dated by TCRdb to the early 2020s). Library preparation employed the immunoSEQ multiplex PCR assay. Held by TCRdb, this immuneACCESS table contains in-frame sequences only and omits some clones. Under half of the omission traces to an unresolved V gene where checked; the cause of the rest is unknown. The sample has 30,000 to 45,000 clones on record, approximately 88% of them singletons. The top ten hold approximately 2% of the sample. The sequenced sample consisted of peripheral blood mononuclear cells. The receptors stem from a woman aged 40-49 years in good health. Some clones in this sample may be carry-over from other donors' samples.

In this sample, this clone turned up once. The V gene is TRBV30, the J gene TRBJ2-6, with D unresolved. Trimming pared 1 base from V and 1 base from J, leaving 2 bases between. CDR1 is GTSNPN, CDR2 SVGIG, per germline (reference sequence). CDR3 length equals 13 residues. CDR3 region: CAWSGSGANVLTF. The CDR3 DNA reads as TGTGCCTGGAGTGGTTCTGGGGCCAACGTCCTGACTTTC.

This clone came up once. The chain uses TRBV19 and TRBJ2-6; D is perhaps TRBD1 (6 bases). This CDR3 has 17 amino acids. Trimming pared 5 bases from V and 4 bases from J, leaving 18 bases between. Germline V gene data show CDR1 as LNHDA and CDR2 as SQIVND (reference sequence). CDR3 protein: CASSSSRDIAGANVLTF. The CDR3 region has the DNA TGTGCCAGTAGTTCGTCCCGGGACATTGCCGGGGCCAACGTCCTGACTTTC.

The CDR3 sequence: CASSPGRGLDTQYF. CDR3 nucleotide sequence: TGTGCCAGCAGCCCAGGACGGGGGTTAGATACGCAGTATTTT. This sequence joins TRBV7-2 and TRBJ2-3; the D gene is possibly TRBD2 (6 bases). V was clipped by 5 bases and J by 5 bases, with 14 bases between them. The CDR3 contains 14 residues. Germline-derived CDR1 and CDR2 are SGHTA and FQGNSA.

The V gene is TRBV2, the J gene TRBJ2-7; D remains unclear. Trimming removed 7 bases at V and 0 bases at J, with 10 bases between. This CDR3 has 13 residues. Looked up from germline, CDR1 is SNHLY and CDR2 is FYNNEI. The chain's CDR3 is CASTGYYSYEQYF. The CDR3, as DNA: TGTGCCAGCACTGGGTACTACTCCTACGAGCAGTACTTC.

The J gene is TRBJ1-2, the V gene TRBV7-3; D is possibly TRBD1 (5 bases). The CDR3 length is 14 residues. Looked up from germline, CDR1 is SGHTA and CDR2 is FQGTGA. V was shortened by 5 bases and J by 8 bases, with 18 bases between the two germline ends. CDR3 bases: TGTGCCAGCAGCCCGACAGCTTCGGGCTACGGCTACACCTTC. Protein: CASSPTASGYGYTF. Supplemented by reference TRBV7-3 and TRBJ1-2, the full variable domain reads GAGVSQTPSNKVTEKGKYVELRCDPISGHTALYWYRQSLGQGPEFLIYFQGTGAADDSGLPNDRFFAVRPEGSVSTLKIQRTERGDSAVYLCASSPTASGYGYTFGSGTRLTVV.

This chain joins TRBV19 and TRBJ2-5; D gene unclear. The germline V gene has CDR1 LNHDA and CDR2 SQIVND (reference sequence). V lost 6 bases to trimming and J lost 6 bases, with 11 bases between them. CDR3 size: 12 residues. The CDR3 DNA follows: TGTGCCAGTAGCGATGGCGTTAAGACCCAGTACTTC. Its protein is CASSDGVKTQYF.

This chain connects TRBV2 to TRBJ2-5, with D unclear. The V end was cut by 10 bases, the J end by 0 bases, with 6 bases between. The length of the CDR3 is 11 residues. The germline V gene encodes CDR1 SNHLY and CDR2 FYNNEI. The chain's CDR3 is CATAYQETQYF. CDR3 nucleotides: TGTGCCACCGCTTACCAAGAGACCCAGTACTTC. The whole variable domain, remainder taken from reference TRBV2 and TRBJ2-5, is EPEVTQTPSHQVTQMGQEVILRCVPISNHLYFYWYRQILGQKVEFLVSFYNNEISEKSEIFDDQFSVERPDGSNFTLKIRSTKLEDSAMYFCATAYQETQYFGPGTRLLVL.

This clone has more than one count but fewer than ten. J is TRBJ1-2 and V is TRBV19; tentatively, D is TRBD1 (6 bases). CDR1 and CDR2 (germline): LNHDA, SQIVND (reference sequence). The CDR3 is made up of 13 amino acids. Trimming removed 4 bases from V and 4 bases from J, with 10 bases in between. DNA of the CDR3: TGTGCCAGTAGTAGGGGGGCCAGCTATGGCTACACCTTC. This translates into CASSRGASYGYTF.

The V call is TRBV11-2, the J call TRBJ1-1; TRBD1 aligns across 10 bases. The CDR3 runs 14 residues. J lost 7 bases, V lost 5 bases, and 7 bases had no gene match. Germline V CDR1 and CDR2: SGHAT, FQNNGV. The CDR3 reads CASSSPGQGIEAFF. Written as DNA, the CDR3 is TGTGCCAGCAGCAGCCCGGGACAGGGGATTGAAGCTTTCTTT.

The chain links TRBV7-9 to TRBJ1-1; D uncertain. This CDR3 is built from 14 residues. The V and J ends lost 1 base and 7 bases respectively, with 13 bases between them. The germline gives CDR1 SEHNR, CDR2 FQNEAQ (reference sequence). The CDR3 is CASSLDWAASEAFF. The CDR3 region has the DNA TGTGCCAGCAGCTTAGATTGGGCGGCGAGTGAAGCTTTCTTT.

This sequence joins TRBV7-2 and TRBJ2-2; D is ambiguous. CDR1 is SGHTA, CDR2 FQGNSA, per germline. Trimming removed 2 bases at V and 10 bases at J, with 8 bases between. The CDR3 is made up of 12 amino acids. CDR3 sequence (DNA): TGTGCCAGCAGCTTAAGTCCTGCGGAGCTGTTTTTT. Protein product: CASSLSPAELFF. Looking up the rest from reference TRBV7-2 and TRBJ2-2 gives the full variable domain: GAGVSQSPSNKVTEKGKDVELRCDPISGHTALYWYRQSLGQGLEFLIYFQGNSAPDKSGLPSDRFSAERTGGSVSTLTIQRTQQEDSAVYLCASSLSPAELFFGEGSRLTVL.

The rearrangement links TRBV5-1 to TRBJ2-4; the match to TRBD2 covers 9 bases. The CDR3 loop spans 18 amino acids. Germline assignment: CDR1 SGHRS and CDR2 YFSETQ. With V trimmed by 0 bases and J by 2 bases, 9 bases remained unmatched. The CDR3 coding sequence is TGCGCCAGCAGCTTGGAGGGGGCTAGCGGGACAACCAAAAACATTCAGTACTTC. Protein sequence: CASSLEGASGTTKNIQYF.

The chain uses TRBV11-2 and TRBJ1-2; tentative D call: TRBD1 (6 bases). The V and J ends lost 3 bases and 2 bases respectively, with 7 bases between them. The germline gives CDR1 SGHAT, CDR2 FQNNGV. The length of the CDR3 is 13 residues. CDR3 coding DNA: TGTGCCAGCAGCTTGGGGGCAAACTATGGCTACACCTTC. Its translation is CASSLGANYGYTF.

The chain carries TRBV7-2 and TRBJ2-1; 13 positions agree with TRBD2. Germline V gene lookup returns CDR1 SGHTA and CDR2 FQGNSA. Trimming removed 5 bases from V and 10 bases from J; junction bases left unmatched: 5. The CDR3 extends over 14 amino acids. The CDR3 spells CASSERLAGGEQFF. The CDR3 bases are TGTGCCAGCAGCGAGCGACTAGCGGGAGGAGAGCAGTTCTTC.

This clone was seen just once. The genes are TRBV5-1 and TRBJ2-3; 7 bases match TRBD1. With V trimmed by 6 bases and J by 5 bases, 9 bases remained unmatched. Germline values: CDR1 SGHRS, CDR2 YFSETQ. The CDR3 has 14 amino acids. CDR3 sequence: CASTPGTVRDTQYF. The CDR3 nucleotides are TGCGCCAGCACCCCCGGGACAGTGAGAGATACGCAGTATTTT.

CDR3 DNA: TGTGCCAGCAGTGAAGGCGGATTGGAGGGGAGGGAACTGTTTTTT. Translation: CASSEGGLEGRELFF. J is TRBJ1-4 and V is TRBV6-1, with D perhaps matching TRBD1 (5 bases). With 1 base removed from V and 12 bases from J, the gap between germline ends came to 18 bases. Per the germline V gene, CDR1 is MNHNS and CDR2 is SASEGT. The CDR3 loop spans 15 amino acids.

The chain uses TRBV21-1 and TRBJ2-5; no DNA check was done on the table's D call, TRBD2. TRBV21-1 represents a pseudogene. This CDR3 region has 14 residues. The CDR3 sequence: CASTGPGGKETQYF. The CDR3 DNA follows: TGTGCCAGCACGGGTCCTGGGGGGAAAGAGACCCAGTACTTC.

V and J are TRBV9 and TRBJ2-3; 7 nucleotides agree with TRBD1. The CDR3 runs 14 residues. Germline assignment: CDR1 SGDLS and CDR2 YYNGEE. V lost 1 base, J lost 5 bases, and 4 bases stayed unmatched. The CDR3 region is CASSVRDRLDTQYF. The CDR3 DNA sequence: TGTGCCAGCAGCGTACGGGACAGATTAGATACGCAGTATTTT.

The chain has TRBV11-2 and TRBJ2-1, with D tentatively TRBD1 (5 bases). This CDR3 is built from 11 residues. The V and J ends lost 5 bases and 15 bases respectively, with 14 bases between them. Germline loops: CDR1 SGHAT, CDR2 FQNNGV. The CDR3 loop reads CASSQGGAGFF. CDR3 DNA: TGTGCCAGCAGCCAAGGTGGGGCCGGGTTCTTC.

Notes on this clone: The sample has other DNA sequences that encode this CDR3 too. This rearrangement joins TRBV7-2 to TRBJ2-3; the D is unclear. Germline assignment: CDR1 SGHTA and CDR2 FQGNSA. Trimming cost V 2 bases and J 6 bases, with 6 bases left between them. The CDR3 contains 12 residues. CDR3 in amino acids: CASSLSGDTQYF. The CDR3 region has the DNA TGTGCCAGCAGCTTATCTGGGGATACGCAGTATTTT.

The chain joins TRBV27 to TRBJ1-1; D ambiguous. Per the germline V gene, CDR1 is MNHEY and CDR2 is SMNVEV (reference sequence). The CDR3 totals 13 residues. V lost 6 bases, J lost 7 bases, and 15 bases lay in between. This CDR3 is CASSRISPFEAFF. DNA of the CDR3: TGTGCCAGCAGCAGGATATCGCCATTTGAAGCTTTCTTT.

The rearrangement joins TRBV30 to TRBJ1-2; TRBD1 is a possible D gene (6 bases). The V end lost 8 bases, the J end lost 6 bases, and 13 bases lay between the germline ends. Germline-derived CDR1 and CDR2 are GTSNPN and SVGIG (reference sequence). The CDR3 runs 11 residues. The CDR3 region is CAGGSGNGYTF. In DNA, the CDR3 is TGTGCCGGGGGCTCAGGGAATGGCTACACCTTC. Based on the CDR3 plus reference TRBV30 and TRBJ1-2, the full variable domain is SQTIHQWPATLVQPVGSPLSLECTVEGTSNPNLYWYRQAAGRGLQLLFYSVGIGQISSEVPQNLSASRPQDRQFILSSKKLLLSDSGFYLCAGGSGNGYTFGSGTRLTVV.

This chain links TRBV4-1 with TRBJ2-7, with D possibly matching TRBD2 (6 bases). The V gene's germline CDR1 is MGHRA and CDR2 YSYEKL. This CDR3 spans 16 amino acids. The ends were cut back, 1 base at V and 4 bases at J, with 17 bases in the middle. The CDR3 sequence is CASSQGLSTSVYEQYF. As DNA, the CDR3 is TGCGCCAGCAGCCAAGGTTTATCGACTAGTGTGTACGAGCAGTACTTC.

The J gene is TRBJ2-2, the V gene TRBV29-1; no clear D gene. The CDR3 has 12 amino acids. V was cut by 4 bases and J by 6 bases, with 9 bases left in between. The germline CDR1 and CDR2 sequences are SQVTM and ANQGSEA. The CDR3 DNA reads TGCAGCGTTGGGCAGGTTGCCGGGGAGCTGTTTTTT. Encoded protein: CSVGQVAGELFF.